One sample yielded the 11 T cell receptor beta chains listed below, sequenced in a study of T-cell memory formation after mild COVID-19. One entry per CDR3 protein results from TCRdb running MiXCR on the 5' RACE reads. The data contain 350,000 to 450,000 distinct CDR3 sequences, around 27% of them singletons. The sequenced sample consisted of PBMCs or a T cell subset sorted from them (not recorded which). The receptors stem from an adult woman who had mild COVID-19 (a few samples of this study predate the infection). Cell type and time point are not known.

This clonotype appeared a few times. This chain links TRBV12-3 or TRBV12-4 with TRBJ2-2; unclear D gene. V shed 3 bases and J shed 4 bases, with 12 bases lying between them. The CDR3 covers 15 residues. Here the CDR3 reads CASSFTSVTTGELFF. CDR3 in DNA: TGTGCCAGCAGTTTCACCTCGGTGACCACCGGGGAGCTGTTTTTT.

This clonotype occurred once. The chain carries TRBV20-1 and TRBJ1-1, with no clear D. Deletions cut 3 bases from V and 1 base from J, with 9 bases between. Germline V gene data show CDR1 as DFQATT and CDR2 as SNEGSKA (reference sequence). CDR3 length: 13 amino acids. The CDR3 bases are TGCAGTGCTAGTCAAGCAGGGAACACTGAAGCTTTCTTT. This sequence encodes CSASQAGNTEAFF.

The V and J genes are TRBV3-1 and TRBJ2-7, with 7 bases fitting TRBD2. The V and J ends lost 0 bases and 11 bases, in that order; junction bases with no gene match: 7. Germline CDR1 LGHDT, CDR2 YNNKEL (reference sequence). The CDR3 runs to 13 residues. Here the CDR3 reads CASSQDRRGGKYF. The DNA of the CDR3 is TGTGCCAGCAGCCAAGATCGACGCGGGGGAAAGTACTTC.

A few counts support this clonotype. The chain links TRBV12-3 or TRBV12-4 to TRBJ2-1; a weak D match, TRBD1 (5 bases). The CDR3 sequence is 13 residues long. V was trimmed by 5 bases and J by 6 bases, leaving 11 bases between them. DNA for the CDR3: TGTGCCAGCAGTGACAGCCTTATCAATGAGCAGTTCTTC. Its translation is CASSDSLINEQFF.

The chain joins TRBV20-1 to TRBJ1-5; the match to TRBD1 covers 7 bases. From germline, CDR1 is DFQATT and CDR2 SNEGSKA (reference sequence). V shed 8 bases and J 3 bases; nucleotides not matched to a gene: 4. The CDR3 contains 12 residues. CDR3 DNA sequence: TGCAGTACACAGGGGAACAATCAGCCCCAGCATTTT. Amino acid sequence: CSTQGNNQPQHF.

This clonotype was seen more than once but under ten times. J is TRBJ2-1 and V is TRBV7-9; D not certain. Looked up from germline, CDR1 is SEHNR and CDR2 is FQNEAQ (reference sequence). This CDR3 spans 10 amino acids. Trimming left V 3 bases short and J 9 bases short, with 3 bases between. The CDR3 region is CASSFVEQFF. The DNA for the CDR3 is TGTGCCAGCAGCTTCGTTGAGCAGTTCTTC.

This chain uses TRBV7-8 with TRBJ1-5, with TRBD1 as a possible D gene (6 bases). Germline lookup yields CDR1 SGHVS and CDR2 FQNEAQ. The CDR3 contains 15 residues. V was pared by 5 bases and J by 4 bases, with 15 bases between. The CDR3 sequence: CASSRITGTNQPQHF. The CDR3 DNA reads as TGTGCCAGCAGCCGAATAACAGGGACTAATCAGCCCCAGCATTTT.

The gene calls are TRBV19 and TRBJ1-5; no definite D call. The CDR3 covers 14 residues. Germline lookup yields CDR1 LNHDA and CDR2 SQIVND (reference sequence). V was pared by 8 bases and J by 0 bases, with 11 bases between. Written as DNA, the CDR3 is TGTGCCAGTCGAGCGCGGGGTAGCAATCAGCCCCAGCATTTT. It specifies CASRARGSNQPQHF. Combining the CDR3 with reference TRBV19 and TRBJ1-5 gives the whole variable domain DGGITQSPKYLFRKEGQNVTLSCEQNLNHDAMYWYRQDPGQGLRLIYYSQIVNDFQKGDIAEGYSVSREKKESFPLTVTSAQKNPTAFYLCASRARGSNQPQHFGDGTRLSIL.

The V and J genes are TRBV20-1 and TRBJ2-1; D remains ambiguous. V gave up 5 bases and J gave up 5 bases, with 10 bases separating them. Germline CDR1 is DFQATT and CDR2 is SNEGSKA (reference sequence). The CDR3 spans 12 residues. The CDR3: CSAPPTHNEQFF. CDR3 in DNA: TGCAGTGCTCCTCCCACCCACAATGAGCAGTTCTTC.

This clonotype came up a few times. The V gene is TRBV4-1, the J gene TRBJ2-7; 9 nucleotides line up with TRBD1. Germline CDR1 reads MGHRA; CDR2 reads YSYEKL. The length of the CDR3 is 14 residues. Unmatched junction bases numbered 7, after V lost 4 bases and J lost 6 bases. As DNA, the CDR3 is TGCGCCAGCAGCCCGGGACAGGGTTCGTCCGAGCAGTACTTC. Translating gives CASSPGQGSSEQYF.

The chain combines TRBV20-1 with TRBJ2-2; perhaps TRBD2 as D (5 bases). V dropped 1 base and J dropped 2 bases, with 8 bases sitting between them. The CDR3 consists of 14 residues. The germline V gene encodes CDR1 DFQATT and CDR2 SNEGSKA (reference sequence). As DNA, the CDR3 is TGCAGTGCTAGAGGGACTCCTAACACCGGGGAGCTGTTTTTT. Encoded protein: CSARGTPNTGELFF.